One sample yielded the 19 T cell receptor beta chains listed below, sequenced in a study of OX40 agonist ivuxolimab in advanced cancers. Profiled with immunoSEQ multiplex PCR; TCRdb holds only in-frame clones, not every one. The data contain 75,000 to 100,000 clones, around nine tenths of them singletons. The sequenced sample was CD4+ or CD8+ T cells sorted from blood, obtained in a trial of the OX40 agonist ivuxolimab. The receptors were gathered from an adult with an advanced solid tumor such as melanoma, head and neck, liver or kidney cancer.

This clone was seen a few times. This CDR3 reads CASSRTGFQQPQHF. CDR3 sequence (DNA): TGTGCCAGCAGCCGGACAGGGTTCCAACAGCCCCAGCATTTT. This sequence joins TRBV6-1 and TRBJ1-5; the match to TRBD1 covers 8 bases. V was pared by 6 bases and J by 7 bases, with 8 bases of the junction left unmatched. Germline assignment: CDR1 MNHNS and CDR2 SASEGT. This CDR3 region has 14 residues.

CDR3 residues: CASSVLDLLGANYGYTF. CDR3 sequence (DNA): TGTGCCAGCAGTGTACTGGACCTCCTAGGCGCTAACTATGGCTACACCTTC. The V gene is TRBV6-1, the J gene TRBJ1-2; unclear D gene. This CDR3 comprises 17 residues. The germline gives CDR1 MNHNS, CDR2 SASEGT. V was pared by 4 bases and J by 0 bases, with 18 bases between.

The V call is TRBV5-6, the J call TRBJ2-1; 7 bases are shared with TRBD1. The germline gives CDR1 SGHDT, CDR2 YYEEEE. V gave up 3 bases and J gave up 6 bases; unmatched junction bases: 15. The CDR3 sequence is 17 residues long. CDR3 in DNA: TGTGCCAGCAGCTGGGACAGCGGCTTTGGTACGGGCAATGAGCAGTTCTTC. Amino acids: CASSWDSGFGTGNEQFF.

This chain links TRBV6-5 with TRBJ2-7; D is perhaps TRBD1 (5 bases). V gave up 4 bases and J gave up 2 bases, with 15 bases separating them. This CDR3 has 15 residues. Looked up from germline, CDR1 is MNHEY and CDR2 is SVGAGI. CDR3 nucleotides: TGTGCCAGCAGTTTGACAGCCCAATTTACCTACGAGCAGTACTTC. Translating gives CASSLTAQFTYEQYF.

The rearrangement links TRBV5-4 to TRBJ2-5; 14 bases map to TRBD2. Germline CDR1 is SGHNT and CDR2 is YYREEE (reference sequence). This CDR3 is built from 16 residues. V shed 4 bases, J shed 5 bases, and the junction held 7 bases outside the gene matches. The CDR3 loop is CASSLGLAGAGETQYF. For the CDR3, the DNA is TGTGCCAGCAGCCTGGGACTAGCGGGGGCCGGGGAGACCCAGTACTTC.

In regard to this clone: A read error may account for a junction end that differs from germline. The J gene is TRBJ1-5, the V gene TRBV6-6; D remains ambiguous. Germline loops: CDR1 MNHNY, CDR2 SVGAGI (reference sequence). The CDR3 is 13 amino acids. CDR3 bases: TGTGCCAGCAGTGGTTCCCCCCGGGAGCCCCAGCACTTT. This encodes CASSGSPREPQHF.

The chain joins TRBV11-3 to TRBJ2-1; 7 bases agree with TRBD1. J lost 5 bases, V lost 5 bases, and 9 bases had no gene match. CDR3 length: 15 amino acids. Germline loops: CDR1 SGHNT, CDR2 YENEEA. CDR3 nucleotide sequence: TGTGCCAGCAGCACAACGGGACAGCCTAACAATGAGCAGTTCTTC. This codes for CASSTTGQPNNEQFF.

This clone appeared a single time. This rearrangement joins TRBV28 to TRBJ2-5; TRBD1 matches 9 bases. Germline CDR1 and CDR2: MDHEN and SYDVKM. The CDR3 loop spans 15 amino acids. Trimming cost V 4 bases and J 5 bases; bases outside gene matches: 8. CDR3 DNA: TGTGCCAGCAGTTCGGGACAGGGACAGAGTGAGACCCAGTACTTC. Its translation: CASSSGQGQSETQYF.

The chain links TRBV15 to TRBJ2-7; D uncertain. V shed 1 base and J shed 6 bases, with 4 bases lying between them. Germline CDR1 is LNHNV and CDR2 is YYDKDF (reference sequence). The CDR3 covers 11 residues. This CDR3 reads CATSRGGEQYF. The CDR3 nucleotides are TGTGCCACCAGCAGAGGGGGCGAGCAGTACTTC.

The V gene is TRBV19, the J gene TRBJ1-4; a weak D match, TRBD1 (6 bases). V lost 3 bases and J lost 6, with 14 bases in between. The germline CDR1 and CDR2 sequences are LNHDA and SQIVND (reference sequence). The CDR3 length is 15 residues. The CDR3 region has the DNA TGTGCCAGTAGTATCGGCACAGGGTGGGATGAAAAACTGTTTTTT. This sequence encodes CASSIGTGWDEKLFF.

The chain carries TRBV2 and TRBJ1-2, with 12 bases identical to TRBD1. The CDR3 is 15 residues long. The trim removed 8 bases at V and 4 bases at J, leaving 8 bases unmatched. CDR1 and CDR2 from the germline V gene are SNHLY and FYNNEI. The CDR3 reads CASGGTGGSGYGYTF. DNA of the CDR3: TGTGCCAGCGGGGGGACAGGGGGCTCTGGCTATGGCTACACCTTC.

This chain links TRBV5-4 with TRBJ2-1, with TRBD2 identical over 7 bases. Germline V gives CDR1 SGHNT, CDR2 YYREEE (reference sequence). This CDR3 spans 14 amino acids. Trimming removed 6 bases from V and 6 bases from J; junction bases left unmatched: 9. The CDR3 protein is CASTRGEGSNEQFF. In nucleotides, the CDR3 is TGTGCCAGCACCCGCGGGGAGGGTAGCAATGAGCAGTTCTTC.

In this sample, this clone turned up once. The rearrangement joins TRBV2 to TRBJ1-2, with a possible D match to TRBD1 (6 bases). V was cut by 4 bases and J by 6 bases, with 9 bases left in between. In germline, CDR1 is SNHLY, CDR2 FYNNEI. CDR3 length equals 12 residues. The CDR3 loop reads CASSVDSHGYTF. CDR3 DNA: TGTGCCAGCAGTGTGGACAGTCATGGCTACACCTTC.

V and J are TRBV19 and TRBJ2-1, with 7 nucleotides matching TRBD2. Trimming at V came to 4 bases and at J to 4 bases, leaving 10 bases not matched to a gene. Germline loops: CDR1 LNHDA, CDR2 SQIVND (reference sequence). This CDR3 region has 16 residues. CDR3 coding DNA: TGTGCCAGTAGTAAGGTAGCGGGTATAATGTACAATGAGCAGTTCTTC. The encoded protein is CASSKVAGIMYNEQFF.

The chain carries TRBV7-3 and TRBJ2-3; TRBD1 aligns across 9 bases. This CDR3 is built from 17 residues. Looked up from germline, CDR1 is SGHTA and CDR2 is FQGTGA. V lost 5 bases, J lost 0 bases, and 9 bases stayed unmatched. In DNA form, the CDR3 reads TGTGCCAGCAGCCACCCTGCGGGGACAGGGAGCACAGATACGCAGTATTTT. It yields the protein CASSHPAGTGSTDTQYF.

This clone showed up just once. This chain joins TRBV19 and TRBJ2-2, with D perhaps TRBD1 (7 bases). With 6 bases removed from V and 7 bases from J, the gap between germline ends came to 21 bases. Germline V gene lookup returns CDR1 LNHDA and CDR2 SQIVND (reference sequence). The CDR3 extends over 16 amino acids. Here the CDR3 DNA reads TGTGCCAGTAGCGCCCCCCAGGGGGGTTTGGGCGGGGAGCTGTTTTTT. Its translation: CASSAPQGGLGGELFF.

This clone was observed many times. The chain employs TRBV4-1 and TRBJ2-3; 8 bases fit TRBD1. CDR1 MGHRA and CDR2 YSYEKL come from the germline V gene. The CDR3 covers 22 residues. The V segment lost 3 bases and the J segment 0 bases; nucleotides outside the gene matches: 23. The CDR3 DNA sequence: TGCGCCAGCAGCCACTTATCCCGGCGACAGGGGACCCGGGGGAGAAGCACAGATACGCAGTATTTT. It encodes CASSHLSRRQGTRGRSTDTQYF.

In nucleotides, the CDR3 is TGTGCCAGCAGTCCTTCGGGGGTCCAGCCCCAGCATTTT. Its protein is CASSPSGVQPQHF. The rearrangement joins TRBV6-1 to TRBJ1-5; D may be TRBD1 (5 bases). Trimming left V 5 bases short and J 7 bases short, with 12 bases between. CDR1 is MNHNS, CDR2 SASEGT, per germline. CDR3 length: 13 amino acids.

The gene calls are TRBV7-8 and TRBJ2-5; the D gene is possibly TRBD2 (6 bases). CDR1 SGHVS and CDR2 FQNEAQ come from the germline V gene. The V end lost 5 bases, the J end lost 4 bases, and 14 bases lay between the germline ends. The CDR3 spans 14 residues. CDR3 protein: CASSPVGRGETQYF. The CDR3 nucleotides read TGTGCCAGCAGCCCGGTGGGGCGGGGAGAGACCCAGTACTTC.